This T cell receptor (beta chain) was observed in a study of cytomegalovirus exposure and HLA in healthy donors. CDR1 and CDR2 from the germline V gene are SGDLS and YYNGEE. The CDR3 loop spans 13 amino acids. The V end was cut by 0 bases, the J end by 5 bases, with 8 bases between. Both 60 Vbeta primers and 13 Jbeta primers went into the PCR. Clones were read by immunoSEQ multiplex PCR, and TCRdb kept only the in-frame ones, dropping some. This sample has roughly 100,000 clones, with around 82% found just once. This sequence originates from a man aged 50-59 years in good health and CMV-seronegative. The chain carries TRBV9 and TRBJ2-5, with unresolved D. Input material: PBMCs. CDR3 protein: CASSVAERETQYF. Here the CDR3 DNA reads TGTGCCAGCAGCGTAGCGGAGAGGGAGACCCAGTACTTC.